These 23 T cell receptor beta chains share one sample of origin, sequenced in a study of a mutant IDH1 vaccine in newly diagnosed glioma. As for time point: week 47, end of study. Topical imiquimod was applied with each vaccine dose, which held 300 ug of mutant IDH1 20-mer peptide. The data were produced by immunoSEQ multiplex PCR, yet TCRdb's version contains in-frame clones alone and is incomplete. The repertoire has tens of thousands of clones, roughly 61% of them found once; the top ten carry under 5.5%. No cognate antigen is known for these TCRs. The specimen comprised peripheral blood mononuclear cells (PBMCs), sampled from a glioma patient whose treatment included an IDH1 peptide vaccine. The receptors derive from a man between 35 and 55 years old with glioma. Some clones in this sample may be carry-over from other donors' samples.

This chain links TRBV4-1 with TRBJ2-7; weak D call: TRBD2 (6 bases). CDR3 length: 16 amino acids. The V gene lost 0 bases and the J gene lost 3 bases, with 15 bases spanning the gap. From germline, CDR1 is MGHRA and CDR2 YSYEKL. The CDR3 reads CASSQESGGEFYEQYF. As DNA, the CDR3 is TGCGCCAGCAGCCAAGAGTCGGGCGGGGAATTCTACGAGCAGTACTTC.

The V gene is TRBV7-8, the J gene TRBJ2-1, with TRBD1 identical over 9 bases. The CDR3 extends over 18 amino acids. With 3 bases clipped from V and 0 bases from J, the junction kept 9 bases outside the gene matches. From germline, CDR1 is SGHVS and CDR2 FQNEAQ. CDR3 sequence (DNA): TGTGCCAGCAGCTTGGCCCCGACAGGGGGGAGCTCCTACAATGAGCAGTTCTTC. Protein sequence: CASSLAPTGGSSYNEQFF.

This chain links TRBV6-5 with TRBJ2-5; D is possibly TRBD1 (5 bases). The V end lost 6 bases, the J end lost 0 bases, and 14 bases lay between the germline ends. This CDR3 region has 15 residues. Per germline, CDR1 MNHEY and CDR2 SVGAGI. CDR3 amino acids: CASSGRRTNQETQYF. In DNA form, the CDR3 reads TGTGCCAGCAGCGGCCGTAGGACAAACCAAGAGACCCAGTACTTC.

This clone was counted only a few times. CDR3 in DNA: TGTGCCAGCAGCCCAGGTCCAGCCATCCTCCACTTT. It codes for CASSPGPAILHF. The chain couples TRBV6-6 to TRBJ1-6; D uncertain. The CDR3 runs 12 residues. Deletions cut 6 bases from V and 15 bases from J, with 15 bases between. Germline V gene data show CDR1 as MNHNY and CDR2 as SVGAGI (reference sequence).

The chain uses TRBV13 and TRBJ2-5; D possibly corresponds to TRBD1 (7 bases). This CDR3 has 14 residues. V lost 1 base to trimming and J lost 4 bases, with 10 bases between them. Germline CDR1 is PRHDT and CDR2 is FYEKMQ (reference sequence). The CDR3, as DNA: TGTGCCAGCAGCTTAGCAGGGGGGTCAGAGACCCAGTACTTC. Translated: CASSLAGGSETQYF.

The CDR3 is CASSIYEGTAYEQYF. The CDR3 coding sequence is TGTGCCAGTAGTATCTATGAGGGGACCGCCTACGAGCAGTACTTC. This sequence joins TRBV19 and TRBJ2-7; the D gene could be TRBD1 or TRBD2 (5 bases each). CDR3 length: 15 residues. Per the germline V gene, CDR1 is LNHDA and CDR2 is SQIVND (reference sequence). V shed 3 bases and J shed 2 bases, with 14 bases lying between them.

The V gene is TRBV5-1, the J gene TRBJ1-1; TRBD1 matches 7 bases. Looked up from germline, CDR1 is SGHRS and CDR2 is YFSETQ. With 0 bases clipped from V and 1 base from J, the junction kept 3 bases outside the gene matches. The CDR3 is made up of 15 amino acids. CDR3 nucleotide sequence: TGCGCCAGCAGCTTGGCCGGGACAGAGAACACTGAAGCTTTCTTT. Translation: CASSLAGTENTEAFF.

The V call is TRBV7-9, the J call TRBJ2-2; tentative D call: TRBD1 (6 bases). The CDR3 covers 14 residues. V shed 5 bases and J shed 2 bases, with 9 bases lying between them. The germline V gene encodes CDR1 SEHNR and CDR2 FQNEAQ (reference sequence). The chain's CDR3 is CASSPDSNTGELFF. CDR3 sequence (DNA): TGTGCCAGCAGCCCGGACAGCAACACCGGGGAGCTGTTTTTT.

The chain is built from TRBV18 and TRBJ1-5, with D perhaps TRBD1 (5 bases). The germline V gene encodes CDR1 KGHSH and CDR2 LQKENI. The CDR3 has 14 amino acids. Trimming took off 4 bases at V and 4 bases at J, with 11 bases between the two ends. CDR3 sequence reads: CASSLTGRNQPQHF. DNA for the CDR3: TGTGCCAGCTCACTCACAGGAAGAAATCAGCCCCAGCATTTT.

V is TRBV7-2 and J is TRBJ1-5; no firm D call. The V and J ends lost 5 bases and 5 bases respectively, with 16 bases between them. From germline, CDR1 is SGHTA and CDR2 FQGNSA. The CDR3 runs 15 residues. CDR3 coding DNA: TGTGCCAGCAGCCCACGGGTTGCGAGGGATCAGCCCCAGCATTTT. This gives the protein CASSPRVARDQPQHF.

V usage is TRBV6-1 and J usage is TRBJ2-7; D possibly corresponds to TRBD1 (6 bases). Germline-derived CDR1 and CDR2 are MNHNS and SASEGT. CDR3 size: 11 residues. The CDR3 spells CAIGLDRSEYF. As DNA, the CDR3 is TGTGCTATTGGCTTAGACAGGTCGGAGTACTTC.

The J gene is TRBJ2-7, the V gene TRBV12-5, with 8 positions matching TRBD2. Germline V CDR1 and CDR2: LGHNT, FRNRAP. The CDR3 extends over 15 amino acids. J gave up 5 bases and V 5 bases, and 11 bases lay outside the gene matches. Here the CDR3 reads CASGPRAGLVHEQYF. The CDR3 region has the DNA TGTGCTAGTGGTCCCCGTGCGGGACTAGTCCACGAGCAGTACTTC.

This chain links TRBV7-9 with TRBJ1-6; TRBD1 aligns across 11 bases. V gave up 3 bases and J gave up 10 bases; unmatched junction bases: 8. The CDR3 consists of 16 residues. Germline assignment: CDR1 SEHNR and CDR2 FQNEAQ (reference sequence). Written as DNA, the CDR3 is TGTGCCAGCAGCTTTTTTGGGACAGGGGGTCGATCACCCCTCCACTTT. Protein: CASSFFGTGGRSPLHF.

The chain links TRBV9 to TRBJ2-5; 8 bases line up with TRBD2. The CDR3 sequence is 16 residues long. Per germline, CDR1 SGDLS and CDR2 YYNGEE. The trim removed 2 bases at V and 1 base at J, leaving 7 bases unmatched. CDR3 DNA sequence: TGTGCCAGCAGCGTTCGGCGCGGGGGGCCCCAAGAGACCCAGTACTTC. Protein: CASSVRRGGPQETQYF.

V usage is TRBV5-1 and J usage is TRBJ2-7; D is undetermined. Germline CDR1 is SGHRS and CDR2 is YFSETQ. Trimming stripped 2 bases from V and 6 bases from J, with 9 bases between. The CDR3 totals 12 residues. The CDR3 loop reads CASSLPPSEQYF. CDR3 in DNA: TGCGCCAGCAGCTTACCCCCGTCCGAGCAGTACTTC.

CDR3 DNA sequence: TGTGCCAGCAGTCGAGCGAACACTGAAGCTTTCTTT. Amino acid sequence: CASSRANTEAFF. The chain recombines TRBV6-5 with TRBJ1-1; no firm D call. The CDR3 runs to 12 residues. The V end lost 5 bases, the J end lost 1 base, and 5 bases lay between the germline ends. Looked up from germline, CDR1 is MNHEY and CDR2 is SVGAGI.

This clone was observed a few times. The rearrangement joins TRBV19 to TRBJ2-1; 7 bases line up with TRBD2. This CDR3 is 15 amino acids long. In germline, CDR1 is LNHDA, CDR2 SQIVND (reference sequence). V lost 5 bases to trimming and J lost 0 bases; unmatched junction nucleotides: 4. The CDR3 DNA reads TGTGCCAGTAGTGTCTCTAGCGGCTCCTACAATGAGCAGTTCTTC. Its protein product is CASSVSSGSYNEQFF.

The sample holds a few counts of this clone. The chain links TRBV9 to TRBJ2-2; D may correspond to TRBD1 or TRBD2 (7 bases each). Germline V gene lookup returns CDR1 SGDLS and CDR2 YYNGEE. There are 14 residues in the CDR3. V was trimmed by 7 bases and J by 0 bases, leaving 10 bases between them. CDR3 amino acids: CASQGGANTGELFF. CDR3 sequence (DNA): TGTGCCAGCCAGGGGGGGGCGAACACCGGGGAGCTGTTTTTT.

V usage is TRBV7-6 and J usage is TRBJ2-7; D is uncertain. V dropped 3 bases and J dropped 7 bases, with 10 bases sitting between them. This CDR3 has 12 amino acids. The germline CDR1 and CDR2 sequences are SGHVS and FNYEAQ. CDR3 loop: CASSFSLGEQYF. In DNA, the CDR3 is TGTGCCAGCAGCTTCTCCCTTGGGGAGCAGTACTTC.

V and J are TRBV18 and TRBJ2-2; no clear D gene. This CDR3 has 13 amino acids. Trimming removed 6 bases from V and 6 bases from J, with 11 bases in between. Looked up from germline, CDR1 is KGHSH and CDR2 is LQKENI. The CDR3 DNA follows: TGTGCCAGCTCGGAAGACATCGCCGGGGAGCTGTTTTTT. Translating gives CASSEDIAGELFF.

The chain recombines TRBV2 with TRBJ2-3, with 12 bases that match TRBD2. V was pared by 1 base and J by 4 bases, with 3 bases of the junction left unmatched. This CDR3 comprises 16 residues. CDR1 SNHLY and CDR2 FYNNEI come from the germline V gene. CDR3 nucleotides: TGTGCCAGCAGTGAAGTACTAGCGGGGGGATCAGATACGCAGTATTTT. It yields the protein CASSEVLAGGSDTQYF.

V usage is TRBV19 and J usage is TRBJ2-5, with TRBD2 identical over 10 bases. Germline assignment: CDR1 LNHDA and CDR2 SQIVND (reference sequence). CDR3 length: 18 amino acids. Trimming at V came to 4 bases and at J to 2 bases, leaving 13 bases not matched to a gene. The CDR3 spells CASSKYLLLAGQQETQYF. DNA for the CDR3: TGTGCCAGTAGTAAATACCTCCTACTAGCGGGGCAACAAGAGACCCAGTACTTC. The entire variable domain, with the rest obtained from reference TRBV19 and TRBJ2-5, is as follows: DGGITQSPKYLFRKEGQNVTLSCEQNLNHDAMYWYRQDPGQGLRLIYYSQIVNDFQKGDIAEGYSVSREKKESFPLTVTSAQKNPTAFYLCASSKYLLLAGQQETQYFGPGTRLLVL.

V usage is TRBV6-5 and J usage is TRBJ2-3; 9 bases agree with TRBD1. The germline gives CDR1 MNHEY, CDR2 SVGAGI. There are 16 residues in the CDR3. V shed 4 bases, J shed 2 bases, and the junction held 7 bases outside the gene matches. Here the CDR3 DNA reads TGTGCCAGCAGTTTGGGACAGGGTGAGTCCACAGATACGCAGTATTTT. Protein sequence: CASSLGQGESTDTQYF.